One sample yielded the 10 T cell receptor beta chains listed below, sequenced in a study of blood T cell repertoires in COVID-19 (dated by TCRdb to 2020 to 2021). The library was obtained by the immunoSEQ multiplex PCR assay. TCRdb's version of the immuneACCESS table is confined to in-frame rearrangements and falls short of the full clone set. An unresolved V gene accounts for under half of the shortfall where checked; the remainder is of unknown origin. The sample table contains a few hundred thousand clones; only one count was recorded for 80% to 90% of them. The top ten hold 3% to 4% of the sample. Sequenced sample: PBMCs or T cells enriched from blood (not recorded which). All receptors derive from a woman aged 40-49 years with acute COVID-19.

Only one count was recorded for this clone. The V and J genes are TRBV27 and TRBJ2-1, with D possibly matching TRBD2 (6 bases). V was pared by 10 bases and J by 0 bases, with 25 bases between. This CDR3 spans 18 amino acids. Germline CDR1 and CDR2: MNHEY and SMNVEV (reference sequence). The CDR3 protein is CATNGGALNGRSYNEQFF. CDR3 coding DNA: TGTGCCACCAACGGGGGTGCTTTGAACGGTCGCTCCTACAATGAGCAGTTCTTC.

This clone has just one count. The genes are TRBV3-1 (or the pseudogene TRBV3-2) and TRBJ1-5, with D unclear. The V end was cut by 4 bases, the J end by 0 bases, with 4 bases between. In germline, CDR1 is LGHDT, CDR2 YNNKEL (reference sequence). The CDR3 has 13 residues. The CDR3 DNA sequence: TGTGCCAGCAGCCCAAATAGCAATCAGCCCCAGCATTTT. It yields the protein CASSPNSNQPQHF.

The CDR3 spells CASSLGWASGIYEQYF. The DNA for the CDR3 is TGTGCCAGCAGCTTAGGTTGGGCTAGCGGGATCTACGAGCAGTACTTC. The chain uses TRBV7-2 and TRBJ2-7, with 9 bases fitting TRBD2. There are 16 residues in the CDR3. V lost 1 base, J lost 3 bases, and 7 bases stayed unmatched. Per the germline V gene, CDR1 is SGHTA and CDR2 is FQGNSA.

This clone was counted at least ten times. The chain links TRBV29-1 to TRBJ2-3; TRBD2 is a possible D gene (5 bases). V dropped 8 bases and J dropped 6 bases, with 15 bases sitting between them. The CDR3 has 12 amino acids. Per germline, CDR1 SQVTM and CDR2 ANQGSEA. The DNA for the CDR3 is TGCAGCTTCGCCGGGATGGTTGATACGCAGTATTTT. Translation: CSFAGMVDTQYF.

V usage is TRBV4-1 and J usage is TRBJ2-7, with 10 bases identical to TRBD1. Per germline, CDR1 MGHRA and CDR2 YSYEKL. The trim removed 0 bases at V and 4 bases at J, leaving 6 bases unmatched. This CDR3 comprises 16 residues. CDR3 coding DNA: TGCGCCAGCAGCCAAGATACGACAGGGGGCAGGTACGAGCAGTACTTC. As protein: CASSQDTTGGRYEQYF.

This rearrangement joins TRBV6-5 to TRBJ1-1; 8 bases fit TRBD1. With 6 bases clipped from V and 4 bases from J, the junction kept 7 bases outside the gene matches. The CDR3 has 14 amino acids. Germline CDR1 reads MNHEY; CDR2 reads SVGAGI. The CDR3 protein is CASSDDRGLTEAFF. The CDR3 nucleotides are TGTGCCAGCAGCGATGACAGGGGACTCACTGAAGCTTTCTTT.

This chain connects TRBV6-5 to TRBJ2-6, with a weak D call TRBD1 (5 bases). Germline lookup yields CDR1 MNHEY and CDR2 SVGAGI. Trimming pared 0 bases from V and 6 bases from J, leaving 9 bases between. CDR3 size: 15 residues. For the CDR3, the DNA is TGTGCCAGCAGTTACTCGGCAGGGATGGCCAACGTCCTGACTTTC. It specifies CASSYSAGMANVLTF.

This clone is a singleton in its sample. The chain links TRBV28 to TRBJ2-7; a weak D match, TRBD1 (5 bases). Per the germline V gene, CDR1 is MDHEN and CDR2 is SYDVKM. The CDR3 sequence is 14 residues long. Trimming took off 8 bases at V and 2 bases at J, with 16 bases between the two ends. CDR3 residues: CASQKEWGPYEQYF. CDR3 DNA sequence: TGTGCCAGCCAAAAGGAGTGGGGCCCCTACGAGCAGTACTTC.

V gene TRBV13 combines with J gene TRBJ2-6, with D perhaps matching TRBD2 (5 bases). V gave up 4 bases and J gave up 2 bases, with 12 bases separating them. Germline CDR1 and CDR2: PRHDT and FYEKMQ (reference sequence). The CDR3 is 16 residues long. CDR3 sequence: CASSSGGVTGANVLTF. The CDR3 DNA reads as TGTGCCAGCAGCTCCGGAGGAGTTACTGGGGCCAACGTCCTGACTTTC. Together with reference TRBV13 and TRBJ2-6, the CDR3 gives the full variable domain: AAGVIQSPRHLIKEKRETATLKCYPIPRHDTVYWYQQGPGQDPQFLISFYEKMQSDKGSIPDRFSAQQFSDYHSELNMSSLELGDSALYFCASSSGGVTGANVLTFGAGSRLTVL.

V and J are TRBV7-2 and TRBJ2-7; TRBD1 might be the D (5 bases). V lost 2 bases to trimming and J lost 6 bases, with 11 bases between them. Germline V CDR1 and CDR2: SGHTA, FQGNSA. There are 13 residues in the CDR3. The CDR3 loop reads CASSLLRVTEQYF. The CDR3 nucleotides read TGTGCCAGCAGCTTACTCAGGGTAACCGAGCAGTACTTC.